This T cell receptor (beta chain) was sequenced for a study of OX40 agonist ivuxolimab in advanced cancers. Trimming pared 7 bases from V and 5 bases from J, leaving 12 bases between. The CDR3 has 13 amino acids. CDR1 and CDR2 (germline): SNHLY, FYNNEI. This clone has a single count. Enrollment shut out patients with autoimmune disease history or systemic immunosuppression. The protocol was immunoSEQ multiplex PCR, while the TCRdb copy is restricted to in-frame clones and leaves out a portion. The data contain around 70,000 clones, roughly four fifths of them singletons. The chain uses TRBV2 and TRBJ2-1, with TRBD1 as a possible D gene (5 bases). This sequence originates from an adult with an advanced solid tumor such as melanoma, head and neck, liver or kidney cancer. The input for sequencing was CD4+ or CD8+ T cells sorted from blood, taken in a trial of the OX40 agonist ivuxolimab. CDR3 loop: CASTQGNNNEQFF. CDR3 coding DNA: TGTGCCAGCACCCAGGGAAATAACAATGAGCAGTTCTTC.